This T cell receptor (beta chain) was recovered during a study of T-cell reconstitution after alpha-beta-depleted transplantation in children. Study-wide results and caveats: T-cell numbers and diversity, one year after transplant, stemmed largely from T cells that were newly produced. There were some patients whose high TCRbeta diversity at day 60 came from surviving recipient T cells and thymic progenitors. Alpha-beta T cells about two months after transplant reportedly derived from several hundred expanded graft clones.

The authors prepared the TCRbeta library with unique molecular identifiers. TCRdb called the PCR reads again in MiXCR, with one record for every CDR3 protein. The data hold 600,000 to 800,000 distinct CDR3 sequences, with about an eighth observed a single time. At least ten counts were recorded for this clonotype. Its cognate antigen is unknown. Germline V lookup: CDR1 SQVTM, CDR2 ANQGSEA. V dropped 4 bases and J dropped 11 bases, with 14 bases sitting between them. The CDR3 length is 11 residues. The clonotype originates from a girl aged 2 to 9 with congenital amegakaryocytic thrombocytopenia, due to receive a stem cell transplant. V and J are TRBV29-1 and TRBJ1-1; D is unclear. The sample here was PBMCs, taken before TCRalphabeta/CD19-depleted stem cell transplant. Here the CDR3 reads CSVARIGLAFF. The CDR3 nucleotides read TGCAGCGTTGCGCGGATAGGGCTCGCTTTCTTT.